The 7 T cell receptor beta chains below were found in one sample sequenced in a study of blood T cell repertoires in COVID-19 (TCRdb year 2020). Library preparation employed the immunoSEQ multiplex PCR assay. TCRdb provides this immuneACCESS table in a form limited to in-frame rearrangements. Some clones are lacking; in checked studies, under half of them reflect an unresolved V gene, and why the rest are absent is not known. Within this sample are around 380,000 clones, with approximately 77% of them counted one time only. About 1.2% of the sample belongs to the ten largest clones. Sequences were obtained from peripheral blood. The receptors come from a human donor with acute or convalescent COVID-19. The donor label of this sample is uncertain.

This chain links TRBV3-1 (or the pseudogene TRBV3-2) with TRBJ1-2; D not certain. This CDR3 has 12 amino acids. The germline CDR1 and CDR2 sequences are LGHDT and YNNKEL (reference sequence). Trimming pared 1 base from V and 5 bases from J, leaving 5 bases between. CDR3 sequence: CASSQGLYGYTF. For the CDR3, the DNA is TGTGCCAGCAGCCAAGGGCTTTATGGCTACACCTTC.

This chain connects TRBV13 to TRBJ1-6; no clear D. Germline lookup yields CDR1 PRHDT and CDR2 FYEKMQ (reference sequence). The V gene lost 2 bases and the J gene lost 0 bases, with 8 bases spanning the gap. This CDR3 contains 16 residues. CDR3 coding DNA: TGTGCCAGCAGCTTAAGAACCAGCTCCTATAATTCACCCCTCCACTTT. This encodes CASSLRTSSYNSPLHF.

The CDR3 sequence: CASSLAGGPADTQYF. Written as DNA, the CDR3 is TGCGCCAGCAGCTTGGCGGGAGGGCCTGCAGATACGCAGTATTTT. J is TRBJ2-3 and V is TRBV5-1, with TRBD2 matching 8 bases. CDR1 and CDR2 from the germline V gene are SGHRS and YFSETQ. CDR3 length: 15 residues. V shed 0 bases and J 4 bases; nucleotides not matched to a gene: 4. Based on the CDR3 plus reference TRBV5-1 and TRBJ2-3, the full variable domain is KAGVTQTPRYLIKTRGQQVTLSCSPISGHRSVSWYQQTPGQGLQFLFEYFSETQRNKGNFPGRFSGRQFSNSRSEMNVSTLELGDSALYLCASSLAGGPADTQYFGPGTRLTVL.

The sample holds a few counts of this clone. The gene calls are TRBV7-8 and TRBJ1-5, with D perhaps TRBD1 (5 bases). CDR3 length: 17 amino acids. Between the trimmed V and J ends, which lost 6 bases and 5 bases, there was a span of 23 bases. CDR1 SGHVS and CDR2 FQNEAQ come from the germline V gene. As DNA, the CDR3 is TGTGCCAGCAGTTTTACGCCTGACAGTCCCAAATATCAGCCCCAGCATTTT. Its translation: CASSFTPDSPKYQPQHF.

The chain recombines TRBV7-8 with TRBJ1-3; D gene ambiguous. The length of the CDR3 is 16 residues. V was pared by 5 bases and J by 0 bases, with 14 bases between. The germline gives CDR1 SGHVS, CDR2 FQNEAQ. DNA for the CDR3: TGTGCCAGCAGCCCTACAGCTGCGGGCTCTGGAAACACCATATATTTT. This encodes CASSPTAAGSGNTIYF.

The chain is built from TRBV10-3 and TRBJ1-1; no clear D gene. With 6 bases removed from V and 1 base from J, the gap between germline ends came to 9 bases. The germline V gene encodes CDR1 ENHRY and CDR2 SYGVKD. The CDR3 extends over 13 amino acids. CDR3 coding DNA: TGTGCCATCAGAGGGAGTCCGAACACTGAAGCTTTCTTT. Translating it yields CAIRGSPNTEAFF.

The chain carries TRBV19 and TRBJ1-1; the D is unclear. V was shortened by 5 bases and J by 6 bases, with 19 bases between the two germline ends. Germline V gene lookup returns CDR1 LNHDA and CDR2 SQIVND (reference sequence). There are 15 residues in the CDR3. CDR3 DNA: TGTGCCAGTAGTCCACGACATTTTGGGCCCGCTGAAGCTTTCTTT. Protein sequence: CASSPRHFGPAEAFF. The full variable domain, completed using reference TRBV19 and TRBJ1-1, is DGGITQSPKYLFRKEGQNVTLSCEQNLNHDAMYWYRQDPGQGLRLIYYSQIVNDFQKGDIAEGYSVSREKKESFPLTVTSAQKNPTAFYLCASSPRHFGPAEAFFGQGTRLTVV.